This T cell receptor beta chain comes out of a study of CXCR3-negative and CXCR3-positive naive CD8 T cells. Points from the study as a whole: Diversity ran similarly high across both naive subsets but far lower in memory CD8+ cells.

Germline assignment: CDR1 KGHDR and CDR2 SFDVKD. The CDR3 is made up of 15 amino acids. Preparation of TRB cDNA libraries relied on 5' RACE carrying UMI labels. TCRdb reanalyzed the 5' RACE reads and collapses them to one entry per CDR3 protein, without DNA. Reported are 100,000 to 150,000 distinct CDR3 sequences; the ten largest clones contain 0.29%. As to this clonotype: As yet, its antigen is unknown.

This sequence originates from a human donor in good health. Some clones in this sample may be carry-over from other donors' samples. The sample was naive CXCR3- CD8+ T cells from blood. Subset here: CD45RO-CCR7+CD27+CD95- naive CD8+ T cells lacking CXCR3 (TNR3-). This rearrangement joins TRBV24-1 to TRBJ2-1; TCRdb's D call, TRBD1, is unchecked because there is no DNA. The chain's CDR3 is CATSRSRGRNNEQFF.